A selection of T cell receptor beta chains follows, all from one sample in a study of beta chain features in type 1 diabetes. Generated by immunoSEQ multiplex PCR, the TCRdb table keeps only in-frame clones and is missing some. The sample has roughly 250,000 clones, 55% to 70% seen once. The sequenced sample was naive CD4+ T cells from blood. The receptors here all came from a man aged 30 to 45 in good health. The CDR3 runs from the conserved cysteine through the conserved F or W. Each record gives: V gene, J gene, clone size, D gene, CDR3 protein, CDR3 DNA. The D gene is left open where the match is weak. Size tells how often a clone was seen (once, few, many) or the class of an expanded clone, and some rows leave it out.

TRBV7-9	TRBJ2-5	-	TRBD1	CASSFGQGLQETQYF	TGTGCCAGCAGCTTTGGACAGGGCCTCCAAGAGACCCAGTACTTC
TRBV15	TRBJ1-1	-	TRBD1	CATSRVLQGWTEAFF	TGTGCCACCAGCAGAGTATTACAGGGGTGGACTGAAGCTTTCTTT
TRBV29-1	TRBJ2-1	-	-	CSVAGAKTYNEQFF	TGCAGCGTTGCGGGGGCCAAGACTTACAATGAGCAGTTCTTC
TRBV21-1	TRBJ2-4	-	-	CASSPGQPEVLVKNIQYF	TGTGCCAGCAGCCCCGGACAGCCCGAGGTTCTAGTCAAAAACATTCAGTACTTC
TRBV20-1	TRBJ1-1	-	-	CSANHEAGAFF	TGCAGTGCTAACCATGAGGCCGGCGCTTTCTTT
TRBV10-3	TRBJ2-3	-	-	CAIRNTDTQYF	TGTGCCATCAGGAACACAGATACGCAGTATTTT
TRBV5-4	TRBJ2-1	-	TRBD2	CASSHLAGDRDEQFF	TGTGCCAGCAGCCACCTAGCGGGAGATCGGGATGAGCAGTTCTTC
TRBV30	TRBJ1-1	-	-	CAWGGTQAFF	TGTGCCTGGGGTGGGACGCAAGCTTTCTTT
TRBV5-1	TRBJ2-5	-	TRBD1	CASSLLGQRSETQYF	TGCGCCAGCAGCTTGCTGGGACAGCGATCGGAGACCCAGTACTTC
TRBV7-9	TRBJ2-1	-	-	CASSSSPLHEQFF	TGTGCCAGCAGCTCCAGCCCCCTCCATGAGCAGTTCTTC
TRBV20-1	TRBJ2-7	-	-	CSARLGNEQYF	TGCAGTGCTAGATTAGGGAACGAGCAGTACTTC
TRBV2	TRBJ2-5	-	TRBD2	CASSEASGRARTYF	TGTGCCAGCAGTGAGGCTAGCGGGAGGGCTAGAACTTACTTC
TRBV7-2	TRBJ2-3	-	TRBD2	CASSPSEAGATDTQYF	TGTGCCAGCAGCCCCTCGGAAGCGGGAGCCACAGATACGCAGTATTTT
TRBV29-1	TRBJ1-2	-	TRBD1	CSVEEWTGGYTF	TGCAGCGTTGAAGAGTGGACAGGAGGCTACACCTTC
TRBV30	TRBJ2-5	-	TRBD1	CAWSGQVQETQYF	TGTGCCTGGAGCGGACAGGTTCAAGAGACCCAGTACTTC
TRBV14	TRBJ2-1	-	TRBD2	CASSRRLAGYNEQFF	TGTGCCAGCAGCCGCCGACTAGCGGGATACAATGAGCAGTTCTTC
TRBV5-1	TRBJ2-1	-	-	CASSPRGLTYNEQFF	TGCGCCAGCAGCCCGAGGGGACTGACCTACAATGAGCAGTTCTTC
TRBV7-9	TRBJ2-1	-	-	CASSFLRGRYNEQFF	TGTGCCAGCAGCTTCCTGCGGGGGCGATACAATGAGCAGTTCTTC
TRBV28	TRBJ2-6	once	-	CASNSQGFGANVLTF	TGTGCCAGCAACTCCCAGGGTTTTGGGGCCAACGTCCTGACTTTC
TRBV28	TRBJ2-1	-	-	CASSLPGGGINEQFF	TGTGCCAGCAGTTTACCCGGAGGAGGGATCAATGAGCAGTTCTTC
TRBV7-2	TRBJ2-3	few	TRBD1	CASSYDRAADTQYF	TGTGCCAGCAGCTACGACAGGGCGGCAGATACGCAGTATTTT
TRBV5-1	TRBJ2-2	once	TRBD1	CASSLQTGKAGELFF	TGCGCCAGCAGCTTGCAGACAGGGAAGGCCGGGGAGCTGTTTTTT
TRBV5-6	TRBJ1-2	-	-	CASSLHTTHYGYTF	TGTGCCAGCAGCTTGCACACGACCCACTATGGCTACACCTTC
TRBV7-2	TRBJ2-7	once	-	CASSSSKGFRSYEQYF	TGTGCCAGCAGCTCCTCGAAGGGGTTCAGGTCCTACGAGCAGTACTTC
TRBV7-2	TRBJ2-1	-	TRBD1	CAISPGQTSYNEQFF	TGTGCCATCAGTCCGGGACAGACATCCTACAATGAGCAGTTCTTC
TRBV15	TRBJ2-7	-	-	CATSRDPWDEQYF	TGTGCCACCAGCAGGGATCCATGGGACGAGCAGTACTTC
TRBV29-1	TRBJ2-7	-	TRBD1	CSVETGFSYEQYF	TGCAGCGTTGAGACAGGGTTCTCCTACGAGCAGTACTTC
TRBV28	TRBJ1-1	-	TRBD1	CASSPRQGLLTEAFF	TGTGCCAGCAGTCCCCGACAGGGGTTACTCACTGAAGCTTTCTTT
TRBV30	TRBJ2-2	-	-	CAWTYTGELFF	TGTGCCTGGACGTACACCGGGGAGCTGTTTTTT
TRBV6-1	TRBJ1-2	-	-	CATSVAGTSGYTF	TGTGCCACCTCAGTTGCAGGAACTTCTGGCTACACCTTC
TRBV2	TRBJ1-6	-	-	CASTQDSSIRNSPLHF	TGTGCCAGCACCCAGGACAGCTCCATAAGAAATTCACCCCTCCACTTT
TRBV30	TRBJ2-7	-	-	CAWRVRRGGFHEQYF	TGTGCCTGGAGGGTCAGACGCGGAGGGTTCCACGAGCAGTACTTC
TRBV29-1	TRBJ2-7	once	TRBD2	CSVTPGQGGDEQYF	TGCAGCGTTACCCCCGGGCAGGGAGGGGACGAGCAGTACTTC
TRBV25-1	TRBJ2-3	-	-	CASSEAGRTDTQYF	TGTGCCAGCAGTGAAGCAGGGCGCACAGATACGCAGTATTTT
TRBV14	TRBJ2-7	once	-	CASSKGHTYEQYF	TGTGCCAGCAGCAAGGGACATACCTACGAGCAGTACTTC
TRBV9	TRBJ2-5	-	-	CASSVAEGRGETQYF	TGTGCCAGCAGCGTAGCTGAGGGGCGCGGAGAGACCCAGTACTTC
TRBV30	TRBJ1-5	once	-	CAWSPGGQPQHF	TGTGCCTGGAGTCCCGGAGGGCAGCCCCAGCATTTT
TRBV30	TRBJ2-7	-	TRBD2	CAWSPTSGRRNEQYF	TGTGCCTGGAGCCCGACTAGCGGGAGGAGAAACGAGCAGTACTTC
TRBV7-2	TRBJ2-1	-	-	CASRNIGGGNEQFF	TGTGCCAGCAGAAACATCGGGGGCGGGAATGAGCAGTTCTTC
TRBV29-1	TRBJ2-3	few	TRBD2	CSVVAGAADTQYF	TGCAGCGTTGTAGCGGGGGCTGCAGATACGCAGTATTTT